The source of this T cell receptor beta chain is a study of T cell responses to AZD1222 COVID-19 vaccine. Looked up from germline, CDR1 is LNHDA and CDR2 is SQIVND (reference sequence). The CDR3 extends over 15 amino acids. The ends lost 3 bases at V and 3 bases at J; junction bases unmatched: 7. The study's findings and limits: CD4 TCRs covered the whole spike, strongest at regions 160-218 and 743-854. AZD1222 recipients seropositive at baseline numbered only five to seven. Clonal diversity may have been underestimated, and the donors were mostly white British, with more females than males. A rise in Spike-specific TCR breadth and depth followed two AZD1222 doses.

Some clones are missing from TCRdb's copy, which holds only in-frame ones; the method was immunoSEQ multiplex PCR. The repertoire holds more than 90,000 clones, with around 84% as singletons. A note on this clone: Its antigen is unidentified.

This chain joins TRBV19 and TRBJ2-5; 7 nucleotides align to TRBD2. The starting material was peripheral blood, obtained 28 days after the second AZD1222 dose. This TCR was sampled from an adult who received the AZD1222 COVID-19 vaccine. DNA of the CDR3: TGTGCCAGTAGTATTACGAGCCGGGGGGAAGAGACCCAGTACTTC. Translation gives CASSITSRGEETQYF. The complete variable domain, with remaining parts taken from reference TRBV19 and TRBJ2-5, reads DGGITQSPKYLFRKEGQNVTLSCEQNLNHDAMYWYRQDPGQGLRLIYYSQIVNDFQKGDIAEGYSVSREKKESFPLTVTSAQKNPTAFYLCASSITSRGEETQYFGPGTRLLVL.